These T cell receptor beta chains were read from a single sample in a study of T cells in Graves' hyperthyroidism and ophthalmopathy. TCRdb reanalysed the multiplex PCR reads using MiXCR and keeps one entry per CDR3 protein. The sample has 700,000 to 850,000 distinct CDR3 sequences; roughly 32% are singletons. The sequenced sample was blood. The receptors come from a woman in her 40s with Graves' hyperthyroidism. Each CDR3 is given with its conserved first and last residue. A D gene is named only where the DNA matches it firmly. Clone size is not always given. Where it is, it says once, few, many or a class for expanded clones.

j_gene	abundance	v_gene	d_gene	CDR3nt	CDR3aa
TRBJ1-1	many	TRBV6-5	-	TGTGCCAGACCTTTAGAGGGAGGTGGAGAAGCTTTCTTT	CARPLEGGGEAFF
TRBJ2-7	many	TRBV25-1	-	TGTGCCAGCAGCAGGGACATTACATACGAGCAGTACTTC	CASSRDITYEQYF
TRBJ2-2	-	TRBV4-3	TRBD2	TGCGCCAGCAGCCGAGACGTAGCGGGAGGGACGAACACCGGGGAGCTGTTTTTT	CASSRDVAGGTNTGELFF
TRBJ2-5	-	TRBV4-3	-	TGCGCCAGCAGCCCTCGACTGCAAGAGACCCAGTACTTC	CASSPRLQETQYF
TRBJ2-7	many	TRBV13	-	TGTGCCAGCAGCCCCTTGCGGGGAACCGAGCAGTACTTC	CASSPLRGTEQYF
TRBJ1-5	many	TRBV2	TRBD1	TGTGCCAGCAGCTACAGGGGGGAACAGCCCCAGCATTTT	CASSYRGEQPQHF
TRBJ2-5	-	TRBV7-2	TRBD1	TGTGCCAGCAGCTTAGGGGAACAGGGGGCTAGGGAGACCCAGTACTTC	CASSLGEQGARETQYF
TRBJ1-6	-	TRBV25-1	-	TGTGCCAGCAGTCGTCAGGGCGTAAATTCACCCCTCCACTTT	CASSRQGVNSPLHF
TRBJ2-5	few	TRBV20-1	-	TGCAGTGCTAGTCTGTCGCCGAACATGGACGCCCGCTCCGGGACCCAGTACTTC	CSASLSPNMDARSGTQYF
TRBJ2-5	many	TRBV11-2	TRBD2	TGTGCCAGCAGCTTTGCGGGGGATGAGACCCAGTACTTC	CASSFAGDETQYF
TRBJ2-3	-	TRBV6-5	-	-	CASSILDQGADTQYF
TRBJ2-5	once	TRBV7-2	TRBD2	TGCGCCAGCAGCCAAGAAGTTAGCGGGGGGCAAGAGATCCAGTACTTC	CASSQEVSGGQEIQYF
TRBJ1-3	many	TRBV15	-	TGTGCCACCAGCAGAGATCCCGCAGCGATCACCCTCCTCTCTGGAAACACCATATATTTT	CATSRDPAAITLLSGNTIYF
TRBJ2-7	many	TRBV10-3	-	TGTGCCATCAGTGATATTAATCGGGATGAGAACTACGAGCAGTACTTC	CAISDINRDENYEQYF
TRBJ1-1	-	TRBV6-2/TRBV6-3	-	TGTGCCAGCAGTCCCTGGAGGCGGACGAACACTGAAGCTTTCTTT	CASSPWRRTNTEAFF
TRBJ2-1	-	TRBV7-9	TRBD2	TGTGCCAGCAGCTTCCGGGGGGGGGCAGTTGGCAATGAGCAGTTCTTC	CASSFRGGAVGNEQFF
TRBJ1-2	-	TRBV7-2	TRBD1	TGTGCCGGCAGCTTTAGATGGGGGGACAGCAAGCACTACACCTTC	CAGSFRWGDSKHYTF
TRBJ2-7	-	TRBV20-1	-	TGCAGTGCTAGAGATGTTTGGCTAGCCTACAATGAGCAGTACTTC	CSARDVWLAYNEQYF
TRBJ2-7	many	TRBV9	TRBD2	TGTGCCAATATAGCGGGAGTAGACGCCTACGAGCAGTACTTC	CANIAGVDAYEQYF
TRBJ1-2	-	TRBV10-3	TRBD1	TGTGCCAGCAGCAGGACAGGGGATTATGACTACACCTTC	CASSRTGDYDYTF
TRBJ2-2	many	TRBV29-1	-	TGCAGCGTTGAACGGGGATCCCTACCGGGGGAGCTGTTTTTT	CSVERGSLPGELFF
TRBJ2-5	-	TRBV12-3/TRBV12-4	-	TGTGCCAGCAGTTTCCCCGGGAAAGAGACCCAGTACTTC	CASSFPGKETQYF
TRBJ1-1	-	TRBV28	-	TGTGCCAGCCATTCAGGGGCCATGAGCACTAAAGCTTTCTTT	CASHSGAMSTKAFF
TRBJ2-3	few	TRBV7-9	TRBD2	TGTGCCAGCAGCTTAGCATCCCTAGCGGGAGCGGTGTATTTT	CASSLASLAGAVYF
TRBJ2-7	many	TRBV20-1	-	TGCAGTGCTACCCGGGACATCTCCTACAAGCAGTACTTC	CSATRDISYKQYF
TRBJ2-2	many	TRBV7-9	-	TGTGCCAGCAGCAGGGGGTCGGAGCTGTTTTTT	CASSRGSELFF
TRBJ2-5	-	TRBV5-1	-	TGCGCCAGCAGCCGTACTACAGGGAGCGGGTTAGAGACCCAGTACTTC	CASSRTTGSGLETQYF
TRBJ2-5	-	TRBV7-3	TRBD2	TGTGCCAGCAGCCAAGATTCACTAGCGGGCGAAGAGACCCAGTACTTC	CASSQDSLAGEETQYF
TRBJ1-2	-	TRBV19	-	TGTGCCAGTAGTATTAATTCAGGAGGAGCGGGCTATGGCTACACCTTC	CASSINSGGAGYGYTF
TRBJ2-7	many	TRBV7-9	TRBD1	TGTGCCAGCAGCTTATCTACAGGGGGCTTCTACGAGCAGTACTTC	CASSLSTGGFYEQYF
TRBJ1-4	many	TRBV10-3	-	TGTGCCATCACCCGGTCCCTTAATGAAAAACTGTTTTTT	CAITRSLNEKLFF
TRBJ2-7	few	TRBV5-8	-	TGCGCCAGCAGCCAGGACCTAAGCTCCTACGAGCAGTACTTC	CASSQDLSSYEQYF
TRBJ2-5	many	TRBV10-2	TRBD2	TGCGCCAGCAGGGGACTAGCGGGAGTAGGGGAGACCCAGTACTTC	CASRGLAGVGETQYF
TRBJ2-7	many	TRBV29-1	-	TGCAGCGTTGCGGTGTCTCGAGACTACGAGCAGTACTTC	CSVAVSRDYEQYF
TRBJ1-1	-	TRBV29-1	-	TGCAGCGTGGGTGGTGAGTGGAACACTGAAGCTTTCTTT	CSVGGEWNTEAFF
TRBJ2-5	-	TRBV12-3/TRBV12-4	TRBD1	TGTGCCAGCAGTTTTCAGGGGGCGATGGGAGAGACCCAGTACTTC	CASSFQGAMGETQYF
TRBJ1-2	many	TRBV19	-	TGTGCCAGTAGCCCGAGAACAGCCACTAACTATGGCTACACCTTC	CASSPRTATNYGYTF
TRBJ2-7	many	TRBV2	TRBD1	TGTGCCAGCAGTGACCCAGGGGGCAACGACGAGCAGTACTTC	CASSDPGGNDEQYF
TRBJ1-2	many	TRBV12-3/TRBV12-4	-	TGTGCCAGCACCATTAAACCCCTCTATGGCTACACCTTC	CASTIKPLYGYTF
TRBJ2-5	-	TRBV2	TRBD2	TGTGCCAGCAGTACGACGACTAGCGGGTGGAGAATGGAGACCCAGTACTTC	CASSTTTSGWRMETQYF
TRBJ2-7	many	TRBV12-3/TRBV12-4	-	TGTGCCAGCAGTTCAGGGTTCTACGAGCAGTACTTC	CASSSGFYEQYF
TRBJ1-3	-	TRBV11-2	-	TGTGCCAGCAGTCCATATTACGGGGACCGCTCTGGAAACACCATATATTTT	CASSPYYGDRSGNTIYF
TRBJ1-3	-	TRBV4-3	-	TGCGCCAGCAGCCAAGGTCGGACTCGAGGGAACACCATATATTTT	CASSQGRTRGNTIYF
TRBJ2-5	once	TRBV2	TRBD2	TGTGCCAGCAGTGAACAGGGGCTAGCGGGGAAAGAGACCCAGTACTTC	CASSEQGLAGKETQYF
TRBJ2-7	many	TRBV14	-	TGTGCCAGCAGCCCTCGGGTCCAGCGGTACGAGCAGTACTTC	CASSPRVQRYEQYF
TRBJ2-7	-	TRBV6-5	-	TGTGCCAGCAGTTTGCAGGGGCTAGACTCCTACGAGCAGTACTTC	CASSLQGLDSYEQYF
TRBJ1-1	-	TRBV12-5	TRBD1	TGTGCTAGTGGTTCAGGGGGCTGGACTGAAGCTTTCTTT	CASGSGGWTEAFF
TRBJ1-1	many	TRBV29-1	-	TGCAGCGGTGGACCACTCGACCGTTACACTGAAGCTTTCTTT	CSGGPLDRYTEAFF
TRBJ2-5	once	TRBV28	-	TGTGCCAGCCACACGGGACACGAAGAGACCCAGTACTTC	CASHTGHEETQYF
TRBJ2-5	-	TRBV7-2	TRBD2	TGTGCCAGCAGTCTCGGGACTAGCGGGATCCAGTACTTC	CASSLGTSGIQYF
TRBJ2-2	-	TRBV7-2	-	TGTGCCAGCAGTCGTTGGAGGACCGGGGAGCTGTTTTTT	CASSRWRTGELFF
TRBJ1-5	-	TRBV5-5	TRBD1	TGCGCCAGCAGCCACTTATATTCAGGGGGGGATCAGCCCCAGCATTTT	CASSHLYSGGDQPQHF
TRBJ1-5	many	TRBV20-1	TRBD1	TGCAGTGCTAGACCACCCGGGACAGGGCCCCAGCATTTT	CSARPPGTGPQHF
TRBJ2-7	-	TRBV7-9	-	TGTGCCAGCAGCTTAGCTCTGACTGGCGAGCAGTACTTC	CASSLALTGEQYF
TRBJ2-5	many	TRBV10-2	-	TGCGCCACCGAAGACAAGGCGGGGCAAGGGACCCAGTACTTC	CATEDKAGQGTQYF
TRBJ1-6	-	TRBV6-5	TRBD1	TGTGCCAGCAGTTACAGGGACAGGGGTAATTCACCCCTCCACTTT	CASSYRDRGNSPLHF
TRBJ1-5	-	TRBV12-3/TRBV12-4	-	TGTGCCAGCAGCCAAATCGTAGCGGGTCAGCCCCAGCATTTT	CASSQIVAGQPQHF
TRBJ2-7	many	TRBV7-9	-	TGTGCCAGCGGCGCGGTAGGCGAGGTGCAGTACTTC	CASGAVGEVQYF
TRBJ1-5	few	TRBV29-1	TRBD1	TGCAGCGTTGAAGTCCAGGGGGATGGTCAGCCCCAGCATTTT	CSVEVQGDGQPQHF
TRBJ1-5	-	TRBV4-3	-	TGCGCCAGCAGCCAAAGGCAGGGCAATCAGCCCCAGCATTTT	CASSQRQGNQPQHF